This TCR beta chain was captured by sequencing in a study of blood T cell repertoires in COVID-19. For the study at large: T cells, B-cell-depleted T cells, or PBMCs provided the cDNA or gDNA that served as material.

TCRdb keeps only in-frame clones here, not all; method: immunoSEQ multiplex PCR. The table includes fewer than 300,000 clones, around 90% detected once. With 1 base removed from V and 3 bases from J, the gap between germline ends came to 8 bases. CDR3 length: 14 amino acids. Germline-derived CDR1 and CDR2 are MNHNS and SASEGT. The chain uses TRBV6-1 and TRBJ2-3; D unresolved. Specimen: peripheral blood. The sequence came from a person aged 18-29 years with COVID-19, enrolled during active disease. Here the CDR3 reads CASSEVVLTDTQYF. The CDR3 bases are TGTGCCAGCAGTGAAGTGGTACTAACAGATACGCAGTATTTT.